The 25 T cell receptor beta chains in this list originate from one sample, sequenced in a study of T-cell memory formation after mild COVID-19. From the 5' RACE reads, TCRdb called clonotypes with MiXCR, one entry per CDR3 protein. Among some 330,000 distinct CDR3 sequences listed, around 21% were seen once. Sequencing was performed on PBMCs or a T cell subset sorted from them (not recorded which). The receptor source for this set is an adult woman who had mild COVID-19 (a few samples of this study predate the infection). Cell type and time point are not known.

The genes are TRBV6-5 and TRBJ1-1; D uncertain. V shed 0 bases and J shed 1 base, with 6 bases lying between them. The CDR3 covers 14 residues. Germline loops: CDR1 MNHEY, CDR2 SVGAGI. CDR3 protein: CASSYSTRNTEAFF. DNA for the CDR3: TGTGCCAGCAGTTACTCAACAAGGAACACTGAAGCTTTCTTT.

This clonotype was recorded many times. The chain is built from TRBV16 and TRBJ2-5; TRBD2 agrees at 8 bases. Trimming cost V 8 bases and J 2 bases; bases outside gene matches: 13. This CDR3 has 16 amino acids. Germline lookup yields CDR1 KGHSY and CDR2 FQNENV. CDR3 region: CASLKRGTNPQETQYF. The CDR3 coding sequence is TGTGCCAGCCTGAAGCGGGGGACCAACCCACAAGAGACCCAGTACTTC. The entire variable domain, with the rest obtained from reference TRBV16 and TRBJ2-5, is as follows: GEEVAQTPKHLVRGEGQKAKLYCAPIKGHSYVFWYQQVLKNEFKFLISFQNENVFDETGMPKERFSAKCLPNSPCSLEIQATKLEDSAVYFCASLKRGTNPQETQYFGPGTRLLVL.

This rearrangement joins TRBV7-6 to TRBJ2-1; 11 nucleotides agree with TRBD1. Germline V gene sequence: CDR1 SGHVS, CDR2 FNYEAQ. After removal of 4 bases from V and 6 bases from J, the junction contained 5 bases not matched to a gene. CDR3 size: 15 residues. The CDR3 is CASSYSGTGGNEQFF. The DNA of the CDR3 is TGTGCCAGCAGCTATAGCGGGACAGGGGGCAATGAGCAGTTCTTC.

Only one count was recorded for this clonotype. The genes are TRBV20-1 and TRBJ1-5; D is undetermined. This CDR3 contains 15 residues. V lost 6 bases to trimming and J lost 2 bases, with 17 bases between them. Per the germline V gene, CDR1 is DFQATT and CDR2 is SNEGSKA (reference sequence). The CDR3 spells CSALFRGNGNQPQHF. CDR3 nucleotide sequence: TGCAGTGCCTTGTTCCGAGGGAATGGCAATCAGCCCCAGCATTTT.

V usage is TRBV4-1 and J usage is TRBJ1-2; maybe TRBD1 (5 bases). CDR1 is MGHRA and CDR2 is YSYEKL in the germline V gene. The germline V and J ends were trimmed by 0 bases and 6 bases, with 20 bases remaining between them. The CDR3 spans 17 residues. CDR3 protein: CASSQDPRDPTQHGYTF. In DNA, the CDR3 is TGCGCCAGCAGCCAAGATCCCCGGGACCCCACCCAGCATGGCTACACCTTC.

The chain combines TRBV30 with TRBJ2-1, with 10 bases aligning to TRBD1. The germline gives CDR1 GTSNPN, CDR2 SVGIG (reference sequence). The V gene end was trimmed by 0 bases and the J gene end by 9 bases; junction bases not matched to a gene: 8. CDR3 length: 15 residues. CDR3 loop: CAWSVGGQGLGEQFF. For the CDR3, the DNA is TGTGCCTGGAGTGTGGGGGGACAGGGGCTCGGTGAGCAGTTCTTC. Filled out from reference TRBV30 and TRBJ2-1, the complete variable domain reads SQTIHQWPATLVQPVGSPLSLECTVEGTSNPNLYWYRQAAGRGLQLLFYSVGIGQISSEVPQNLSASRPQDRQFILSSKKLLLSDSGFYLCAWSVGGQGLGEQFFGPGTRLTVL.

J is TRBJ2-5 and V is TRBV6-1, with 7 bases fitting TRBD1. CDR3 length: 13 amino acids. Germline loops: CDR1 MNHNS, CDR2 SASEGT. Trimming removed 10 bases from V and 5 bases from J; junction bases left unmatched: 10. In DNA, the CDR3 is TGTGCCACCAGGAGACAGGGATCGGAGACCCAGTACTTC. It specifies CATRRQGSETQYF.

This clonotype was picked up a small number of times. The gene calls are TRBV7-2 and TRBJ2-7; TRBD1 agrees at 8 bases. The CDR3 has 15 amino acids. J was trimmed by 7 bases and V by 1 base; bases with no gene match: 9. Germline CDR1 reads SGHTA; CDR2 reads FQGNSA. This CDR3 reads CASSLEGGQVREQYF. CDR3 DNA: TGTGCCAGCAGCTTAGAGGGGGGACAGGTTCGTGAGCAGTACTTC.

This clonotype was found a few times. The chain links TRBV7-9 to TRBJ2-7; 10 bases agree with TRBD1. Germline trimming cut 5 bases from V and 6 bases from J; bases unmatched to any gene: 7. The V gene's germline CDR1 is SEHNR and CDR2 FQNEAQ (reference sequence). The CDR3 has 14 residues. The CDR3, as DNA: TGTGCCAGCAGCCACCGGGACAGGGGAAGCGAGCAGTACTTC. Translated, it gives CASSHRDRGSEQYF.

The chain uses TRBV2 and TRBJ2-1, with D perhaps matching TRBD1 (5 bases). Germline CDR1 and CDR2: SNHLY and FYNNEI. The CDR3 has 14 amino acids. V dropped 7 bases and J dropped 4 bases, with 14 bases sitting between them. CDR3 residues: CASTRVLAYNEQFF. In nucleotides, the CDR3 is TGTGCCAGCACCAGGGTATTGGCATACAATGAGCAGTTCTTC.

This clonotype has ten or more counts. V gene TRBV18 combines with J gene TRBJ2-7; TRBD1 aligns across 8 bases. The V gene end was trimmed by 5 bases and the J gene end by 2 bases; junction bases not matched to a gene: 2. Per the germline V gene, CDR1 is KGHSH and CDR2 is LQKENI. The CDR3 has 13 residues. The DNA for the CDR3 is TGTGCCAGCTCAATACAGGGGGCCTACGAGCAGTACTTC. Translating it yields CASSIQGAYEQYF.

In its sample, this clonotype was seen once. The rearrangement links TRBV4-2 to TRBJ2-7; D is ambiguous. The germline CDR1 and CDR2 sequences are LGHNA and YNFKEQ. The CDR3 is made up of 13 amino acids. Trimming stripped 1 base from V and 5 bases from J, with 9 bases between. The CDR3 here is CASSQAAGDEQYF. The CDR3 DNA is TGTGCCAGCAGCCAAGCAGCCGGTGACGAGCAGTACTTC.

The V call is TRBV24-1, the J call TRBJ2-7, with D perhaps given as TRBD1 or TRBD2 (5 bases each). Germline CDR1 KGHDR, CDR2 SFDVKD. Deletions cut 3 bases from V and 5 bases from J, with 10 bases between. This CDR3 comprises 13 residues. CDR3 residues: CATSDQGSDEQYF. DNA for the CDR3: TGTGCCACCAGTGATCAGGGTAGCGACGAGCAGTACTTC.

Ten or more counts support this clonotype. The chain employs TRBV5-1 and TRBJ2-5; D is possibly TRBD2 (5 bases). With 3 bases removed from V and 8 bases from J, the gap between germline ends came to 14 bases. Germline V gene sequence: CDR1 SGHRS, CDR2 YFSETQ. This CDR3 has 13 amino acids. The CDR3 reads CASSSEQSGTQYF. For the CDR3, the DNA is TGCGCCAGCAGCTCGGAACAATCGGGAACCCAGTACTTC.

This clonotype showed up just a few times. The V gene is TRBV12-3 or TRBV12-4, the J gene TRBJ1-5, with D uncertain. V was shortened by 4 bases and J by 5 bases, with 6 bases between the two germline ends. This CDR3 contains 12 residues. Here the CDR3 reads CASSSVYQPQHF. DNA for the CDR3: TGTGCCAGCAGTTCGGTTTATCAGCCCCAGCATTTT.

The V gene is TRBV11-1, the J gene TRBJ2-1, with TRBD2 as a possible D gene (6 bases). V dropped 1 base and J dropped 10 bases, with 11 bases sitting between them. This CDR3 has 13 amino acids. Germline CDR1 and CDR2: SGHAT and FQDESV (reference sequence). The CDR3 loop reads CASSLDGGGEQFF. DNA of the CDR3: TGTGCCAGCAGCTTAGATGGGGGAGGAGAGCAGTTCTTC. Together with reference TRBV11-1 and TRBJ2-1, the CDR3 gives the full variable domain: EAEVAQSPRYKITEKSQAVAFWCDPISGHATLYWYRQILGQGPELLVQFQDESVVDDSQLPKDRFSAERLKGVDSTLKIQPAELGDSAMYLCASSLDGGGEQFFGPGTRLTVL.

V usage is TRBV12-3 or TRBV12-4 and J usage is TRBJ1-1, with D uncertain. CDR3 length: 12 residues. V dropped 2 bases and J dropped 12 bases, with 13 bases sitting between them. DNA for the CDR3: TGTGCCAGCAGTTTACGGGGTACCACAACTTTCTTT. Protein product: CASSLRGTTTFF.

This sequence joins TRBV6-6 and TRBJ1-5, with 9 bases fitting TRBD1. J lost 1 base, V lost 6 bases, and 13 bases had no gene match. The CDR3 has 18 residues. Germline values: CDR1 MNHNY, CDR2 SVGAGI (reference sequence). The CDR3 reads CASSPTGQGTESNQPQHF. CDR3 coding DNA: TGTGCCAGCAGCCCCACAGGACAGGGGACGGAGAGCAATCAGCCCCAGCATTTT.

The chain carries TRBV12-3 or TRBV12-4 and TRBJ2-7, with D possibly TRBD1 on 6 matching bases. V lost 3 bases to trimming and J lost 5 bases, with 14 bases between them. The CDR3 loop spans 14 amino acids. CDR3 nucleotides: TGTGCCAGCAGTTTTGGCTGGCAGGGGAACGAGCAGTACTTC. This encodes CASSFGWQGNEQYF.

V usage is TRBV12-3 or TRBV12-4 and J usage is TRBJ1-2; D may be TRBD1 (5 bases). The V end lost 1 base, the J end lost 1 base, and 16 bases lay between the germline ends. The CDR3 is 17 residues long. Here the CDR3 reads CASSLVIDSAINYGYTF. The CDR3 DNA reads TGTGCCAGCAGTTTAGTTATCGACAGCGCGATTAACTATGGCTACACCTTC.

This rearrangement joins TRBV5-5 to TRBJ1-2, with 7 bases lining up with TRBD1. The CDR3 runs to 14 residues. After removal of 4 bases from V and 5 bases from J, the junction contained 8 bases not matched to a gene. Germline V gene lookup returns CDR1 SGHKS and CDR2 YYEKEE (reference sequence). The CDR3 sequence: CASSPPTGLYGYTF. The CDR3 nucleotides read TGTGCCAGCAGCCCGCCGACAGGGTTGTATGGCTACACCTTC.

This clonotype has more than one count but fewer than ten. In DNA form, the CDR3 reads TGTGCCAGCAGTCTTGCAGGGACCGCGGGCGAGCAGTACTTC. Its translation: CASSLAGTAGEQYF. V gene TRBV12-3 or TRBV12-4 combines with J gene TRBJ2-7, with D tentatively TRBD1 or TRBD2 (5 bases each). V was trimmed by 5 bases and J by 6 bases, leaving 17 bases between them. The CDR3 length is 14 residues.

This clonotype was recorded a few times. The chain couples TRBV29-1 to TRBJ2-7, with D perhaps matching TRBD2 (6 bases). The V and J ends lost 0 bases and 10 bases respectively, with 16 bases between them. CDR3 length: 13 amino acids. CDR1 and CDR2 (germline): SQVTM, ANQGSEA. DNA of the CDR3: TGCAGCGTTGAAGATCTCGGGGGTTATGAACAGTACTTC. Residues: CSVEDLGGYEQYF.

This clonotype was observed a handful of times. The rearrangement uses TRBV5-1 and TRBJ1-2, with 10 bases that match TRBD1. This CDR3 has 14 residues. With 4 bases clipped from V and 4 bases from J, the junction kept 4 bases outside the gene matches. Per the germline V gene, CDR1 is SGHRS and CDR2 is YFSETQ. In DNA form, the CDR3 reads TGCGCCAGCAGCACGGGACAGGGGTTCTATGGCTACACCTTC. Its protein is CASSTGQGFYGYTF.

The chain is built from TRBV7-2 and TRBJ2-3, with TRBD1 matching 7 bases. Germline CDR1 is SGHTA and CDR2 is FQGNSA. The CDR3 spans 18 residues. J lost 2 bases, V lost 4 bases, and 15 bases had no gene match. CDR3 sequence reads: CASSSSHTRDRPTDTQYF. The CDR3 nucleotides read TGTGCCAGCAGCTCGTCACACACAAGGGACAGACCCACAGATACGCAGTATTTT. Based on the CDR3 plus reference TRBV7-2 and TRBJ2-3, the full variable domain is GAGVSQSPSNKVTEKGKDVELRCDPISGHTALYWYRQSLGQGLEFLIYFQGNSAPDKSGLPSDRFSAERTGGSVSTLTIQRTQQEDSAVYLCASSSSHTRDRPTDTQYFGPGTRLTVL.